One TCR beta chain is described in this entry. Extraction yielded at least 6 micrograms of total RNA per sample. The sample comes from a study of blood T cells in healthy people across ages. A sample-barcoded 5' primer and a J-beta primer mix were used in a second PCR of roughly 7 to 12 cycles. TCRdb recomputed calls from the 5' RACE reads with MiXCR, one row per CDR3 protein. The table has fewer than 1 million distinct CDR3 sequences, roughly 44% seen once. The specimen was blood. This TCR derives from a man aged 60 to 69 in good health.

The CDR3 region is CASSLGWRGDTDTQYF. For the CDR3, the DNA is TGTGCCAGCAGCTTGGGCTGGCGGGGGGACACAGATACGCAGTATTTT. The J gene is TRBJ2-3, the V gene TRBV5-6, with TRBD2 matching over 8 bases. Germline-derived CDR1 and CDR2 are SGHDT and YYEEEE. This CDR3 is 16 amino acids long. V was clipped by 0 bases and J by 2 bases; unmatched bases: 5.